This T cell receptor beta chain was obtained from a study of blood T cell repertoires in COVID-19. Study-level background: The samples span acute and convalescent COVID-19 from the United States, Italy and Spain. PBMCs, B-cell-depleted T cells, or T cells were the source of the cDNA or gDNA that made up the material.

Methods used by the authors: It was from reference gene primer amplification that nucleated cell counts were estimated. TCRdb's table, derived via immunoSEQ multiplex PCR, lists solely in-frame clones and lacks some. The V and J calls and the clone size are those of that table, but D and trimming were determined from the DNA. The sample carries a few hundred thousand clones, approximately 87% recorded once. Trimming stripped 4 bases from V and 1 base from J, with 11 bases between. This CDR3 has 14 amino acids. Germline V gene lookup returns CDR1 SGHNT and CDR2 YYREEE (reference sequence). The sequencing input was peripheral blood. The clonotype originates from a man between 60 and 70 years old who had recovered from COVID-19. The genes are TRBV5-4 and TRBJ1-1, with a weak D call TRBD1 (6 bases). The CDR3 spells CASSLSGQNTEAFF. The CDR3 DNA is TGTGCCAGCAGCCTCTCGGGACAGAACACTGAAGCTTTCTTT.